This T cell receptor beta chain was captured by sequencing in a study of OX40 agonist ivuxolimab in advanced cancers. The V segment lost 0 bases and the J segment 1 base; nucleotides outside the gene matches: 4. Germline CDR1 SGDLS, CDR2 YYNGEE. This CDR3 has 16 amino acids. Using immunoSEQ multiplex PCR, the repertoire was profiled, and TCRdb retains in-frame clones only, with some absent. The sample includes roughly 60,000 clones, approximately 87% of them seen just once. This TCR was recovered from an adult with an advanced solid tumor such as melanoma, head and neck, liver or kidney cancer. The chain couples TRBV9 to TRBJ2-1; 7 nucleotides align to TRBD2. This sample comprised CD4+ or CD8+ T cells sorted from blood, obtained in a trial of the OX40 agonist ivuxolimab. CDR3: CASSVDSGHSYNEQFF. DNA for the CDR3: TGTGCCAGCAGCGTAGATAGCGGGCATTCCTACAATGAGCAGTTCTTC.